A selection of T cell receptor beta chains follows, all from one sample in a study of radiation and T cells in renal cell carcinoma. Profiled with immunoSEQ multiplex PCR; TCRdb holds only in-frame clones, not every one. The data show 140,000 to 150,000 clones, with less than 90% seen just once and 15% to 20% held by the top ten. This sample comprised blood, obtained from a patient whose treatment included radiotherapy and nephrectomy. Every receptor here comes from a woman aged 50 to 65 with renal cell carcinoma. Each CDR3 is given with its conserved first and last residue. D genes are given only for firm matches. Clone size is given for some rows only: seen once, a few or many times, or a class if the clone is expanded.

j_call | d_call | v_call | clone_size | cdr3_nt | cdr3_aa
TRBJ2-5 | NA | TRBV7-9 | NA | TGTGCCAGCAGCCGTCAAGGGGGGCGGCAAGAGACCCAGTACTTC | CASSRQGGRQETQYF
TRBJ1-3 | NA | TRBV7-2 | NA | TGTGCCAGCAGCTTAGGGAGCCGAAACACCATATATTTT | CASSLGSRNTIYF
TRBJ1-2 | NA | TRBV27 | once | TGTGCCAGCGGCTTCGGAGAACGCGGGTATGGCTACACCTTC | CASGFGERGYGYTF
TRBJ1-2 | TRBD1 | TRBV6-5 | NA | TGTGCCAGCAGTTACCAAGGACAGGTTGATGGCTACACCTTC | CASSYQGQVDGYTF
TRBJ2-3 | NA | TRBV29-1 | NA | TGCAGCGTTGGATCTGGGGGGCCCTCAGATACGCAGTATTTT | CSVGSGGPSDTQYF
TRBJ2-3 | NA | TRBV4-2 | NA | TGTGCCAGCAGCCAAGGGGGCAGAAGCACAGATACGCAGTATTTT | CASSQGGRSTDTQYF
TRBJ1-6 | NA | TRBV9 | once | TGTGCCAGCAGCGTAGCCCATACAGAGAATTCACCCCTCCACTTT | CASSVAHTENSPLHF
TRBJ1-2 | NA | TRBV30 | NA | TGTGCCTGGAGTAGAGAAGGCCGGGGTGGCTACACCTTC | CAWSREGRGGYTF
TRBJ1-2 | NA | TRBV7-9 | NA | TGTGCCAGCGGCAGGGAAGGGGACTATGGCTACACCTTC | CASGREGDYGYTF
TRBJ1-2 | NA | TRBV6-5 | NA | TGTGCCACCAAGCGGACAGAACTGTTTAACTATGGCTACACCTTC | CATKRTELFNYGYTF
TRBJ1-4 | NA | TRBV4-3 | NA | TGCGCCAGCAGCCACGCTAGTCAGGGGCGAGAAAAACTGTTTTTT | CASSHASQGREKLFF
TRBJ1-3 | NA | TRBV9 | NA | TGTGCCAGCAGCGTAAGGGGATCAACTGGAAACACCATATATTTT | CASSVRGSTGNTIYF
TRBJ2-5 | NA | TRBV19 | NA | TGTGCCAGTAGTGAGTCAGCTCTCGGGGAGACCCAGTACTTC | CASSESALGETQYF
TRBJ1-4 | NA | TRBV7-6 | NA | TGTGCCAGCAGCTTAGACGGGACTAATGAAAAACTGTTTTTT | CASSLDGTNEKLFF
TRBJ1-3 | NA | TRBV4-1 | few | TGCGCCAGCTGGAACACCATATATTTT | CASWNTIYF
TRBJ1-5 | TRBD1 | TRBV15 | few | TGTGCCACCACTCCGGGACAGGGTTTCGAGCCCCAGCATTTT | CATTPGQGFEPQHF
TRBJ2-1 | NA | TRBV27 | NA | TGTGCCAGCAGCCGGACCCTGGACCCCTACAATGAGCAGTTCTTC | CASSRTLDPYNEQFF
TRBJ2-1 | TRBD1 | TRBV29-1 | NA | TGCAGCGTGGGGGCCGGGACAGAAGCCTACAATGAGCAGTTCTTC | CSVGAGTEAYNEQFF
TRBJ2-3 | TRBD2 | TRBV7-2 | NA | TGTGCCAGCAGCATAGGACTAGCGGGATTGCAGTATTTT | CASSIGLAGLQYF
TRBJ1-6 | NA | TRBV28 | once | TGTGCCAGCAGCCCTGACAGGAGAAATTCACCCCTCCACTTT | CASSPDRRNSPLHF
TRBJ2-5 | NA | TRBV2 | NA | TGTGCCAGCAGTTATCTAGGGGGAGAGCGGCAAGAGACCCAGTACTTC | CASSYLGGERQETQYF
TRBJ2-7 | TRBD2 | TRBV5-1 | NA | TGCGCCAGCAGCTTGGATAGCGGGGGCTCCTACGAGCAGTACTTC | CASSLDSGGSYEQYF
TRBJ1-4 | NA | TRBV4-1 | NA | TGCGCCAGCAGAGGGCTACCGGGCTTTCCTGAAAAACTGTTTTTT | CASRGLPGFPEKLFF